The rows below give T cell receptor beta chains drawn from one sample of a study of cytomegalovirus exposure and HLA in healthy donors. TCRdb's copy holds only in-frame clones and misses some; the assay was immunoSEQ multiplex PCR. Counted here are roughly 90,000 clones, around 85% occurring once; the ten biggest clones make up 20% to 25%. Material: PBMCs. The receptor source for this set is a man aged 18 to 29 in good health and CMV-seropositive. Each CDR3 is given without its conserved first and last residue. A D gene is named only where the DNA matches it firmly.

v_call d_call cdr3_aa
TRBV6-1 . ASSPLQGTEAF
TRBV7-9 TRBD2 ASSYTASAGGPKNIQY
TRBV6-1 TRBD2 ASSEEITSGGYNEQF
TRBV18 TRBD1 ASSQSEDRANTGELF
TRBV30 . AWSSGLNQPQH
TRBV4-1 TRBD1 ASSQKGGGQGADTQY
TRBV18 TRBD1 ASSAGDRGGGQPQH
TRBV5-1 TRBD2 ASSSTSGTYNEQF
TRBV11-3 . ASSLDPRTAYPNEKLF
TRBV10-2 TRBD2 ASSEGRGGTYEQY
TRBV13 TRBD2 ASSHGTSGPYEQY
TRBV6-6 . ASKGGYYNEQF
TRBV9 TRBD2 ASSVRAGTSGIHEQF
TRBV28 TRBD1 ASSSWDSRKY
TRBV27 TRBD1 ASTPWGQAYNEQF
TRBV10-3 . AISESRGMNTEAF
TRBV30 . AWRTTSTDTQY
TRBV2 . ASIHRSFSYEQY
TRBV2 . ASRPGVVRDTQY
TRBV6-5 TRBD1 ASRTGGRNQPQH
TRBV9 . ASSAGGGNQPQH
TRBV7-9 . ASSGTVNTEAF
TRBV27 TRBD2 ASSPGTSGRARETQY
TRBV7-2 TRBD2 ASSSSSGSYNEQF
TRBV5-4 . ASSLDSHSGNTIY
TRBV29-1 . SVAGHAMYQETQY
TRBV25-1 . ASSDWTVSGNTIY
TRBV9 TRBD1 ASSVVPGQTSMNTEAF
TRBV28 . ATLAARGETQY
TRBV27 TRBD2 ATRSSGSYNEQF